This entry concerns a single T cell receptor beta chain. What it binds is unknown. The source of the sample is a study of cytomegalovirus exposure and HLA in healthy donors. General observations from the study: Researchers reported in a later analysis that common viral pathogens appeared linked to several top clusters. Analyzed later, association rates of TCRs varied across HLA loci, with DRB1 most and HLA-C fewest. Productive rates of about 87% or about 30% were seen for most TCR beta V segments in an earlier analysis. The classifier reportedly diagnosed cytomegalovirus status with high specificity and sensitivity.

The V and J ends lost 5 bases and 3 bases, in that order; junction bases with no gene match: 4. CDR3 length: 14 residues. Germline V gene lookup returns CDR1 MNHEY and CDR2 SMNVEV (reference sequence). PCR primers comprised 60 Vbeta and 13 Jbeta primers. Generated by immunoSEQ multiplex PCR, the TCRdb table keeps only in-frame clones and is missing some. The sample includes tens of thousands of clones, about four fifths seen only once; the top ten take around 2.3%. Sequencing was performed on PBMCs. J is TRBJ2-7 and V is TRBV27; 10 bases are a match to TRBD1. The clonotype comes from a young man in good health and CMV-seronegative. The CDR3 nucleotides read TGTGCCAGCAGTAGGACAGGGGGGGGCTACGAGCAGTACTTC. This gives the protein CASSRTGGGYEQYF.